This entry lists 10 T cell receptor beta chains sequenced from one sample in a study of T cells in Graves' hyperthyroidism and ophthalmopathy. Amplification of TCR beta CDR3 regions used RNA as the template. HTBI primers were employed in a first-round RT-PCR of the TCR CDR3. TCRdb re-derived calls from the multiplex PCR reads in MiXCR, one entry per CDR3 protein. The profile shows more than 500,000 distinct CDR3 sequences, roughly 46% of them singletons. The sample comprised peripheral blood or thyroid tissue (not recorded which). These receptors originate from an adult woman with Graves' disease, either hyperthyroidism or ophthalmopathy (not recorded which).

This clonotype occurred many times. V gene TRBV20-1 combines with J gene TRBJ2-7; D is perhaps TRBD1 (7 bases). This CDR3 has 14 amino acids. Germline assignment: CDR1 DFQATT and CDR2 SNEGSKA (reference sequence). V was clipped by 1 base and J by 5 bases, with 15 bases between them. CDR3 nucleotide sequence: TGCAGTGCTAGAGCCGGAGGGGGCGGGGACGAGCAGTACTTC. Its protein product is CSARAGGGGDEQYF.

This clonotype was counted at least ten times. The chain couples TRBV7-9 to TRBJ1-1; a weak D match, TRBD1 (5 bases). V lost 5 bases and J lost 4, with 14 bases in between. The CDR3 contains 14 residues. Germline V lookup: CDR1 SEHNR, CDR2 FQNEAQ (reference sequence). The CDR3 protein is CASSPNRGVTEAFF. The CDR3 DNA reads TGTGCCAGCAGCCCCAACAGAGGGGTCACTGAAGCTTTCTTT.

This clonotype appeared many times. The chain employs TRBV2 and TRBJ2-5; the match to TRBD2 covers 12 bases. This CDR3 has 16 amino acids. J was trimmed by 2 bases and V by 1 base; bases with no gene match: 2. CDR1 and CDR2 from the germline V gene are SNHLY and FYNNEI. DNA of the CDR3: TGTGCCAGCAGTGAAGGGACTAGCGGGGCACAAGAGACCCAGTACTTC. Encoded protein: CASSEGTSGAQETQYF.

V and J are TRBV12-3 or TRBV12-4 and TRBJ2-5; D gene unclear. The CDR3 has 11 amino acids. Trimming removed 3 bases at V and 6 bases at J, with 5 bases between. Here the CDR3 DNA reads TGTGCCAGCAGTTTTGGCCAGACCCAGTACTTC. Translating it yields CASSFGQTQYF.

The V and J genes are TRBV24-1 and TRBJ2-5; no firm D call. Germline lookup yields CDR1 KGHDR and CDR2 SFDVKD. The CDR3 runs to 14 residues. V shed 5 bases and J shed 2 bases, with 11 bases lying between them. The CDR3 reads CATSGAAPQETQYF. CDR3 bases: TGTGCCACCAGTGGTGCGGCACCACAAGAGACCCAGTACTTC.

V is TRBV7-6 and J is TRBJ2-5, with D possibly being TRBD1 (6 bases). CDR1 and CDR2 from the germline V gene are SGHVS and FNYEAQ. Trimming cost V 6 bases and J 4 bases, with 18 bases left between them. This CDR3 contains 15 residues. CDR3: CASSPTGMGAETQYF. The CDR3 DNA reads as TGTGCCAGCAGTCCCACCGGGATGGGGGCAGAGACCCAGTACTTC. Full variable domain (rest looked up from reference TRBV7-6 and TRBJ2-5): GAGVSQSPRYKVTKRGQDVALRCDPISGHVSLYWYRQALGQGPEFLTYFNYEAQQDKSGLPNDRFSAERPEGSISTLTIQRTEQRDSAMYRCASSPTGMGAETQYFGPGTRLLVL.

This clonotype has just one count. The chain couples TRBV20-1 to TRBJ1-5, with a possible D match to TRBD1 (5 bases). Looked up from germline, CDR1 is DFQATT and CDR2 is SNEGSKA (reference sequence). CDR3 size: 14 residues. V lost 6 bases and J lost 6, with 18 bases in between. The CDR3 loop is CSASSLGGTQPQHF. In nucleotides, the CDR3 is TGCAGTGCCAGCAGTTTGGGGGGAACTCAGCCCCAGCATTTT.

V gene TRBV15 combines with J gene TRBJ1-5, with 12 nucleotides matching TRBD1. The CDR3 consists of 16 residues. The V and J ends lost 1 base and 6 bases, in that order; junction bases with no gene match: 4. The V gene's germline CDR1 is LNHNV and CDR2 YYDKDF (reference sequence). CDR3 region: CATSRGGTGGGQPQHF. The CDR3 DNA is TGTGCCACCAGCAGAGGCGGGACAGGGGGCGGTCAGCCCCAGCATTTT.

This chain joins TRBV15 and TRBJ1-6; D perhaps matches TRBD1 (5 bases). With 11 bases removed from V and 9 bases from J, the gap between germline ends came to 17 bases. The CDR3 is made up of 13 amino acids. Germline V gene sequence: CDR1 LNHNV, CDR2 YYDKDF (reference sequence). This CDR3 is CAPRDLGISPLHF. CDR3 in DNA: TGTGCCCCCCGGGACCTAGGAATTTCACCCCTCCACTTT. Full variable domain (missing parts from reference TRBV15 and TRBJ1-6): DAMVIQNPRYQVTQFGKPVTLSCSQTLNHNVMYWYQQKSSQAPKLLFHYYDKDFNNEADTPDNFQSRRPNTSFCFLDIRSPGLGDTAMYLCAPRDLGISPLHFGNGTRLTVT.

As concerns this clonotype: Its ends do not fully match the called genes, so a read error is possible. The J gene is TRBJ2-6, the V gene TRBV19, with D unclear. The germline V gene has CDR1 LNHDA and CDR2 SQIVND (reference sequence). The CDR3 has 15 residues. The CDR3, as DNA: TGTACCAGCAGTGGAGTTCACTCTGGGGCCAACGTCCTGACTTTC. Its protein is CTSSGVHSGANVLTF.